The 21 T cell receptor beta chains reported below all come from one sample, sequenced in a study of blood T cell repertoires in COVID-19. Repertoires were generated with immunoSEQ multiplex PCR, while TCRdb's copy carries only in-frame clones and drops some. Here the sample spans about 200,000 clones, 82% being singletons. Sequencing was done on a sample of peripheral blood. These receptors were taken from a woman aged 55-70 years with COVID-19, enrolled during active disease.

The V and J genes are TRBV5-1 and TRBJ2-7; tentative D call: TRBD1 (5 bases). The CDR3 length is 13 residues. Germline CDR1 SGHRS, CDR2 YFSETQ. Trimming removed 0 bases at V and 5 bases at J, with 9 bases between. CDR3 nucleotides: TGCGCCAGCAGCTTGGCAGGGTTCGACGAGCAGTACTTC. Its translation is CASSLAGFDEQYF.

The chain joins TRBV28 to TRBJ1-2, with a possible D match to TRBD1 (5 bases). Trimming took off 3 bases at V and 5 bases at J, with 10 bases between the two ends. The CDR3 runs 13 residues. Germline loops: CDR1 MDHEN, CDR2 SYDVKM. The CDR3, as DNA: TGTGCCAGCAGTTTCGGGGGGGGATATGGCTACACCTTC. This gives the protein CASSFGGGYGYTF.

This clone was seen just once. This rearrangement joins TRBV10-2 to TRBJ2-5, with 9 bases fitting TRBD2. The CDR3 has 16 amino acids. Germline CDR1 and CDR2: WSHSY and SAAADI. V lost 7 bases, J lost 5 bases, and 14 bases stayed unmatched. CDR3 coding DNA: TGCGCCAGCAACCCGACTAGCGGAGCCCCGGGGGAGACCCAGTACTTC. Residues: CASNPTSGAPGETQYF.

J is TRBJ1-3 and V is TRBV5-1; a possible D gene is TRBD1 (6 bases). The V gene lost 3 bases and the J gene lost 4 bases, with 11 bases spanning the gap. CDR3 size: 14 residues. The germline gives CDR1 SGHRS, CDR2 YFSETQ. The CDR3 sequence is CASSSDGQGNTIYF. The DNA of the CDR3 is TGCGCCAGCAGCTCAGACGGACAGGGAAACACCATATATTTT.

V gene TRBV3-1 (or the pseudogene TRBV3-2) combines with J gene TRBJ1-2, with TRBD1 as a possible D gene (6 bases). The CDR3 totals 13 residues. The V gene's germline CDR1 is LGHDT and CDR2 YNNKEL (reference sequence). Trimming cost V 0 bases and J 7 bases, with 9 bases left between them. As DNA, the CDR3 is TGTGCCAGCAGCCAAGAACAGGGTCCTGGCTACACCTTC. Its protein product is CASSQEQGPGYTF.

The chain is built from TRBV18 and TRBJ1-2; unclear D gene. CDR3 length equals 12 residues. V was shortened by 0 bases and J by 8 bases, with 7 bases between the two germline ends. Germline V gene data show CDR1 as KGHSH and CDR2 as LQKENI. The CDR3 DNA sequence: TGTGCCAGCTCACCACCGGGAGGGGGCTACACCTTC. Protein sequence: CASSPPGGGYTF.

The rearrangement uses TRBV2 and TRBJ1-2; TRBD1 matches at 8 bases. Germline-derived CDR1 and CDR2 are SNHLY and FYNNEI. CDR3 length equals 16 residues. V lost 4 bases, J lost 0 bases, and 7 bases stayed unmatched. DNA for the CDR3: TGTGCCAGCAGTGTGGCCAGGGGGCCCGCTAACTATGGCTACACCTTC. Encoded protein: CASSVARGPANYGYTF.

This clone showed up just a few times. V and J are TRBV24-1 and TRBJ1-5, with D uncertain. The CDR3 contains 15 residues. Deletions cut 4 bases from V and 4 bases from J, with 13 bases between. Germline V gene sequence: CDR1 KGHDR, CDR2 SFDVKD. The CDR3 DNA follows: TGTGCCACCAGTGAAGACGGGGTCGGAAATCAGCCCCAGCATTTT. Translated: CATSEDGVGNQPQHF.

The V call is TRBV5-8, the J call TRBJ2-1; D is undetermined. CDR1 is SGHTS, CDR2 YDEGEE, per germline. With 1 base removed from V and 4 bases from J, the gap between germline ends came to 6 bases. This CDR3 comprises 13 residues. The CDR3 sequence is CASSLTVYNEQFF. The CDR3 DNA is TGTGCCAGCAGCTTGACAGTGTACAATGAGCAGTTCTTC.

This clone appeared once. The chain combines TRBV19 with TRBJ1-4, with TRBD1 as a possible D gene (6 bases). Germline-derived CDR1 and CDR2 are LNHDA and SQIVND (reference sequence). Trimming shortened V by 5 bases and J by 5 bases, and 15 bases separated the two germline ends. This CDR3 region has 15 residues. The CDR3 sequence is CASSPRQATNEKLFF. CDR3 in DNA: TGTGCCAGTAGTCCGAGACAGGCGACGAATGAAAAACTGTTTTTT.

In its sample, this clone was seen once. The rearrangement uses TRBV9 and TRBJ1-6; 7 nucleotides agree with TRBD1. V dropped 3 bases and J dropped 8; count of bases not matched to a gene: 5. Germline V gene lookup returns CDR1 SGDLS and CDR2 YYNGEE. The CDR3 extends over 14 amino acids. CDR3 region: CASSEQGRDSPLHF. The CDR3 coding sequence is TGTGCCAGCAGCGAACAGGGGCGGGATTCACCCCTCCACTTT.

This chain joins TRBV5-1 and TRBJ2-5; tentative D call: TRBD2 (5 bases). CDR3 length equals 15 residues. Trimming cost V 4 bases and J 5 bases, with 18 bases left between them. The germline gives CDR1 SGHRS, CDR2 YFSETQ. DNA for the CDR3: TGCGCCAGCAGCCCGCGCAATACTAGAGGGGAGACCCAGTACTTC. It is translated as CASSPRNTRGETQYF.

V and J are TRBV12-3 or TRBV12-4 and TRBJ2-7; no firm D call. The CDR3 is made up of 12 amino acids. The germline V and J ends were trimmed by 5 bases and 3 bases, with 8 bases remaining between them. The CDR3 here is CASSRYSYEQYF. CDR3 sequence (DNA): TGTGCCAGCAGTCGATACAGCTACGAGCAGTACTTC.

The J gene is TRBJ1-1, the V gene TRBV12-5; D is unresolved. The CDR3 spans 16 residues. The V gene's germline CDR1 is LGHNT and CDR2 FRNRAP. V was trimmed by 0 bases and J by 0 bases, leaving 11 bases between them. CDR3 sequence: CASGLVVGDMNTEAFF. The DNA for the CDR3 is TGTGCTAGTGGTTTGGTAGTCGGGGATATGAACACTGAAGCTTTCTTT.

The chain links TRBV15 to TRBJ2-1; D gene uncertain. Trimming removed 1 base at V and 4 bases at J, with 11 bases between. Germline assignment: CDR1 LNHNV and CDR2 YYDKDF (reference sequence). The CDR3 covers 15 residues. The CDR3 region is CATSRGGRNYNEQFF. The DNA for the CDR3 is TGTGCCACCAGCAGAGGTGGCAGAAATTACAATGAGCAGTTCTTC.

The V and J genes are TRBV27 and TRBJ1-4; a weak D match, TRBD1 (6 bases). Germline assignment: CDR1 MNHEY and CDR2 SMNVEV (reference sequence). This CDR3 has 14 residues. Trimming took off 7 bases at V and 5 bases at J, with 14 bases between the two ends. DNA of the CDR3: TGTGCCAGCATGAAGAGGGGGGGCAATGAAAAACTGTTTTTT. Its translation is CASMKRGGNEKLFF.

V is TRBV5-1 and J is TRBJ2-2, with 7 bases identical to TRBD2. This CDR3 region has 16 residues. Germline V gene sequence: CDR1 SGHRS, CDR2 YFSETQ. Germline trimming cut 4 bases from V and 2 bases from J; bases unmatched to any gene: 8. CDR3 protein: CASSPLGGGNTGELFF. DNA of the CDR3: TGCGCCAGCAGCCCCCTGGGGGGGGGTAACACCGGGGAGCTGTTTTTT.

Only a few counts were recorded for this clone. The rearrangement joins TRBV7-2 to TRBJ2-7; a weak D match, TRBD2 (6 bases). The CDR3 has 15 residues. The V end was cut by 1 base, the J end by 5 bases, with 15 bases between. Per the germline V gene, CDR1 is SGHTA and CDR2 is FQGNSA. Written as DNA, the CDR3 is TGTGCCAGCAGCTTAGAGGGGACGGGAGTGAACGAGCAGTACTTC. As protein: CASSLEGTGVNEQYF.

The CDR3 spells CASSFGDRGASFNIPGNSPLHF. CDR3 in DNA: TGTGCCAGCAGCTTCGGCGACAGGGGGGCGAGCTTTAACATACCTGGTAATTCACCCCTCCACTTT. The V call is TRBV7-3, the J call TRBJ1-6, with 9 bases lining up with TRBD1. The CDR3 sequence is 22 residues long. Germline values: CDR1 SGHTA, CDR2 FQGTGA. V lost 3 bases, J lost 6 bases, and 24 bases stayed unmatched.

The CDR3 spells CASSSGQTAYEQYV. The CDR3 DNA reads TGTGCCAGCAGCTCTGGACAGACCGCCTACGAGCAGTACGTC. V gene TRBV7-8 combines with J gene TRBJ2-7; perhaps TRBD1 as D (6 bases). With 4 bases removed from V and 2 bases from J, the gap between germline ends came to 12 bases. This CDR3 region has 14 residues. Germline V gene lookup returns CDR1 SGHVS and CDR2 FQNEAQ.

The J gene is TRBJ1-1, the V gene TRBV2; the match to TRBD1 covers 8 bases. Germline values: CDR1 SNHLY, CDR2 FYNNEI. The CDR3 covers 16 residues. V shed 4 bases, J shed 4 bases, and the junction held 11 bases outside the gene matches. For the CDR3, the DNA is TGTGCCAGCAGTGTATCCAGGGGGCTCAGGGGCACTGAAGCTTTCTTT. This codes for CASSVSRGLRGTEAFF.